This TCR beta chain emerged from a study of control samples from healthy donors and cancer patients. Only in-frame clones appear in the TCRdb table, and some are missing; sequencing was by immunoSEQ multiplex PCR. Of roughly 120,000 clones detected, around nine tenths appear once; the ten largest clones hold 4% to 4.5%. The length of the CDR3 is 16 residues. CDR1 is MNHNS and CDR2 is SASEGT in the germline V gene. Trimming shortened V by 3 bases and J by 0 bases, and 11 bases separated the two germline ends. This clone was detected only once. The TCR comes from a human donor in good health. The donor label of this sample is uncertain. This chain links TRBV6-1 with TRBJ1-4; no definite D call. Source material: blood. CDR3 residues: CASSEYHPSTNEKLFF. The CDR3 bases are TGTGCCAGCAGTGAGTACCACCCGTCAACTAATGAAAAACTGTTTTTT.